This passage covers 15 T cell receptor beta chains from one sample sequenced in a study of T cells in Graves' hyperthyroidism and ophthalmopathy (dated by TCRdb to between 2018 and 2021). Libraries came from multiplex PCR. The listed sequencing device is Illumina HiSeq 2000. TCR beta CDR3 regions were amplified from RNA transcripts. The TCR CDR3 was subjected to a first round of RT-PCR using the HTBI primer set and the Qiagen OneStep RT-PCR kit. TCRdb passed the public sequencing reads through fastp at Q25 and MiXCR, retaining productive beta sequences. Rows with one shared CDR3 protein collapse into an entry with the most common genes and DNA. In this sample the table shows approximately 700,000 distinct CDR3 sequences, 45% of which occur a single time. Of the sample, about 7.7% falls within the top ten clones. Sequences were obtained from peripheral blood or thyroid tissue (not recorded which). The receptors originated from an adult man with Graves' disease, either hyperthyroidism or ophthalmopathy (not recorded which).

This clonotype came up a few times. J is TRBJ2-7 and V is TRBV7-9, with D uncertain. V lost 4 bases to trimming and J lost 2 bases, with 15 bases between them. The CDR3 sequence is 15 residues long. Germline V gives CDR1 SEHNR, CDR2 FQNEAQ (reference sequence). Here the CDR3 reads CASSSRELGTYEQYF. For the CDR3, the DNA is TGTGCCAGCAGCTCAAGGGAATTGGGGACCTACGAGCAGTACTTC.

V is TRBV10-3 and J is TRBJ1-4, with D perhaps matching TRBD1 (6 bases). The J call may be wrong; the DNA end is better matched by TRBJ2-2. This CDR3 contains 13 residues. Per germline, CDR1 ENHRY and CDR2 SYGVKD. CDR3 amino acids: CAIRTQGTGELFF. For the CDR3, the DNA is TGTGCCATCAGAACACAGGGCACCGGGGAGCTGTTTTTT.

Comments on this clonotype: One end of the junction fails to match germline, which may point to a read error. The CDR3 sequence: CASSVAEGWSGEPFF. The CDR3 DNA is TGTGCCAGCAGCGTAGCGGAGGGCTGGTCCGGGGAGCCGTTTTTT. This chain links TRBV9 with TRBJ2-2; tentative D call: TRBD2 (6 bases). CDR3 length: 15 residues. Germline lookup yields CDR1 SGDLS and CDR2 YYNGEE. Supplemented by reference TRBV9 and TRBJ2-2, the full variable domain reads DSGVTQTPKHLITATGQRVTLRCSPRSGDLSVYWYQQSLDQGLQFLIQYYNGEERAKGNILERFSAQQFPDLHSELNLSSLELGDSALYFCASSVAEGWSGEPFFGEGSRLTVL.

The gene calls are TRBV5-6 and TRBJ1-2; D not certain. The CDR3 has 17 residues. Germline CDR1 reads SGHDT; CDR2 reads YYEEEE. Trimming left V 1 base short and J 0 bases short, with 16 bases between. CDR3 DNA: TGTGCCAGCAGCTTGCCCCAGGACGGTAACTCTAACTATGGCTACACCTTC. Protein product: CASSLPQDGNSNYGYTF.

This clonotype was seen ten or more times. The chain employs TRBV9 and TRBJ1-1; D gene uncertain. The CDR3 runs 14 residues. Germline V lookup: CDR1 SGDLS, CDR2 YYNGEE. Trimming pared 3 bases from V and 1 base from J, leaving 10 bases between. The CDR3 DNA sequence: TGTGCCAGCAGCGAAGGACCGTCGAACACTGAAGCTTTCTTT. Translation: CASSEGPSNTEAFF.

This clonotype appeared a single time. V usage is TRBV7-9 and J usage is TRBJ2-7; D is uncertain. In germline, CDR1 is SEHNR, CDR2 FQNEAQ (reference sequence). V lost 5 bases and J 4 bases, leaving 12 bases between the germline ends. This CDR3 is built from 13 residues. The DNA for the CDR3 is TGTGCCAGCAGCCCGACCGCCGCTTACGAGCAGTACTTC. Its protein is CASSPTAAYEQYF.

Worth noting for this clonotype: The missing conserved phenylalanine or tryptophan at the end of this CDR3 makes a read error likely. No DNA is shown, since the ends of the CDR3 on it are uncertain; the CDR3 is the one TCRdb lists. CDR3 sequence reads: CATSREGG. The chain employs TRBV15 and TRBJ2-5; the table's D gene call, TRBD1, was not cross checked with the DNA. A total of 8 residues make up the CDR3, ends included. Germline CDR1 reads LNHNV; CDR2 reads YYDKDF (reference sequence).

J is TRBJ1-1 and V is TRBV19, with a weak D call TRBD1 (6 bases). CDR1 is LNHDA and CDR2 is SQIVND in the germline V gene (reference sequence). Deletions cut 7 bases from V and 2 bases from J, with 8 bases between. The CDR3 is 12 amino acids. Here the CDR3 DNA reads TGTGCCAGTAAGGACAGAAACACTGAAGCTTTCTTT. Translation gives CASKDRNTEAFF.

This clonotype was seen a handful of times. The gene calls are TRBV6-1 and TRBJ2-7, with 8 bases lining up with TRBD1. Trimming removed 1 base from V and 3 bases from J; junction bases left unmatched: 5. This CDR3 is 15 amino acids long. Per the germline V gene, CDR1 is MNHNS and CDR2 is SASEGT. In nucleotides, the CDR3 is TGTGCCAGCAGTGAAGGACAGGGGATTGGCTACGAGCAGTACTTC. Encoded protein: CASSEGQGIGYEQYF.

This clonotype has more than one count but fewer than ten. An end of the junction does not agree with germline; a read error may underlie this. V gene TRBV28 combines with J gene TRBJ2-7, with 7 nucleotides matching TRBD1. Germline V gene data show CDR1 as MDHEN and CDR2 as SYDVKM. There are 12 residues in the CDR3. The CDR3 is CASRIQGYGQYF. The CDR3, as DNA: TGTGCCAGCAGGATACAGGGGTACGGGCAGTACTTC.

The chain is built from TRBV29-1 and TRBJ1-1, with 8 positions matching TRBD1. The CDR3 length is 12 residues. From germline, CDR1 is SQVTM and CDR2 ANQGSEA. The CDR3 DNA sequence: TGCACCCAACAGGGGGTAGACACTGAAGCTTTCTTT. It specifies CTQQGVDTEAFF.

The table lists this clonotype with a count of one. A much larger clone differs by one base, so this may be a read error. This chain links TRBV7-9 with TRBJ2-7; D might be TRBD1 (6 bases). The CDR3 runs 14 residues. Germline values: CDR1 SEHNR, CDR2 FQNEAQ (reference sequence). Trimming stripped 4 bases from V and 2 bases from J, with 12 bases between. The CDR3 sequence is CASSSGTQTYEQYF. The CDR3 nucleotides are TGTGCCAGCAGCTCCGGGACACAGACCTACGAGCAGTACTTC.

The rearrangement uses TRBV7-9 and TRBJ1-2, with D hard to call. The CDR3 covers 14 residues. V was clipped by 5 bases and J by 4 bases, with 14 bases between them. Germline V gives CDR1 SEHNR, CDR2 FQNEAQ (reference sequence). The CDR3 DNA sequence: TGTGCCAGCAGCCAAGATGTTGGGGTCTATGGCTACACCTTC. Protein sequence: CASSQDVGVYGYTF.

J is TRBJ1-5 and V is TRBV29-1, with 8 bases fitting TRBD1. Germline values: CDR1 SQVTM, CDR2 ANQGSEA. V shed 4 bases, J shed 0 bases, and the junction held 5 bases outside the gene matches. This CDR3 has 15 amino acids. For the CDR3, the DNA is TGCAGCGTTGTTCGCGACAGGGGTAGCAATCAGCCCCAGCATTTT. Amino acids: CSVVRDRGSNQPQHF.

This clonotype has a handful of counts. J is TRBJ2-7 and V is TRBV20-1; 15 nucleotides match TRBD2. Germline CDR1 and CDR2: DFQATT and SNEGSKA (reference sequence). V gave up 1 base and J gave up 3 bases; unmatched junction bases: 4. CDR3 size: 16 residues. The CDR3 sequence: CSARGTSGGAVYEQYF. CDR3 sequence (DNA): TGCAGTGCTAGAGGGACTAGCGGGGGGGCCGTCTACGAGCAGTACTTC.